The clone carrying this T cell receptor (beta chain) was observed a single time. Germline V gene lookup returns CDR1 SGDLS and CDR2 YYNGEE. V gave up 3 bases and J gave up 0 bases, with 13 bases separating them. This CDR3 comprises 15 residues. The data are from a study of blood T cell repertoires in COVID-19. Across the study: The study drew acute and convalescent COVID-19 samples from the United States, Italy and Spain. From T cells, B-cell-depleted T cells, or PBMCs came the material, which was cDNA or gDNA.

Per the original data handling: Amplification of reference gene primers provided the estimated nucleated cell counts. Generated by immunoSEQ multiplex PCR, the TCRdb table keeps only in-frame clones and is missing some. The V and J calls and clone size were taken over from that table, and D and trimming were inferred from the DNA. Among about 70,000 clones listed, 81% were seen once. This chain links TRBV9 with TRBJ2-7, with D perhaps matching TRBD2 (6 bases). Sequencing was carried out using peripheral blood. This receptor was obtained from a woman in her 70s with acute or convalescent COVID-19. The CDR3 loop is CASSARDSSSYEQYF. The CDR3 coding sequence is TGTGCCAGCAGCGCCCGGGACTCGAGCTCCTACGAGCAGTACTTC.